The T cell receptor (beta chain) under discussion was sequenced for a study of graft-versus-host responses after intestinal transplantation. Study-level information: Recipients were given multivisceral, liver-intestinal, or isolated intestinal transplants. All recipients were given anti-thymocyte globulin induction, and tacrolimus and steroids were then administered for three to four years. Study outcomes and limitations: Ileal or blood samples showed some GvH clones first, and such clones were also found in recipient marrow.

Trimming shortened V by 2 bases and J by 6 bases, and 9 bases separated the two germline ends. Germline V gene sequence: CDR1 SGHDT, CDR2 YYEEEE. The CDR3 loop spans 12 amino acids. Worth noting for this clone: Its specificity is unknown.

Some clones are missing from TCRdb's copy, which holds only in-frame ones; the method was immunoSEQ multiplex PCR. The table includes some 79,000 clones, approximately 88% detected once. The sample in question was unstimulated CD4+ T cells sorted from spleen or lymph node cells, obtained before intestinal transplant. The rearrangement joins TRBV5-6 to TRBJ2-7; D possibly corresponds to TRBD1 (6 bases). The sequence derives from a human donor who received an intestinal transplant. CDR3 residues: CASSFVTGEQYF. DNA for the CDR3: TGTGCCAGCAGCTTTGTGACAGGCGAGCAGTACTTC.